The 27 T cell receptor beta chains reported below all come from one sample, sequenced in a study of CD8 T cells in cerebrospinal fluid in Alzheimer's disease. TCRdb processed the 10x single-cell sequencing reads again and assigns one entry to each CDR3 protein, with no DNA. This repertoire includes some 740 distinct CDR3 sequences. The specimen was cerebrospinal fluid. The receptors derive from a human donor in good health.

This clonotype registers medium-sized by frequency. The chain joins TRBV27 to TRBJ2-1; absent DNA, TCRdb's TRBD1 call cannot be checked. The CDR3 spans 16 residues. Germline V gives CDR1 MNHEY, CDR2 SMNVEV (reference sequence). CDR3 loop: CASSFTGDTTYNEQFF.

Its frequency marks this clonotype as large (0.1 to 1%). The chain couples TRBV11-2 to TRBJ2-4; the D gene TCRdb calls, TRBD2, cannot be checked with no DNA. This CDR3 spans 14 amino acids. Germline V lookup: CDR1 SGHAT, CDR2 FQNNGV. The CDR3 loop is CASSSGGLKNIQYF. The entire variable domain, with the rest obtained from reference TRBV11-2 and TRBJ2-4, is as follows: EAGVAQSPRYKIIEKRQSVAFWCNPISGHATLYWYQQILGQGPKLLIQFQNNGVVDDSQLPKDRFSAERLKGVDSTLKIQPAKLEDSAVYLCASSSGGLKNIQYFGAGTRLSVL.

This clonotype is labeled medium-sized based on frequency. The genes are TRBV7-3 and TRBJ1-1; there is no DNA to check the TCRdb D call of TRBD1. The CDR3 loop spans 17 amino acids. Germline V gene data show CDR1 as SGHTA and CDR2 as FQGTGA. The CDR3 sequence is CASSLTGQTGGNTEAFF.

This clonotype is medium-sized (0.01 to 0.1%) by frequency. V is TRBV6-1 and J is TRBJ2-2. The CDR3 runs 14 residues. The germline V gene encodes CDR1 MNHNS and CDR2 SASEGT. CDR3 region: CASSEVFLTGELFF.

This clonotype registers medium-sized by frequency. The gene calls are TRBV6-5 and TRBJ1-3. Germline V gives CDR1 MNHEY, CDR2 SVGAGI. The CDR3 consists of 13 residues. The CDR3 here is CASSGLTGNTIYF.

CDR3 sequence: CASSIQGWETQYF. V gene TRBV19 combines with J gene TRBJ2-5; absent DNA, TCRdb's TRBD1 call cannot be checked. The CDR3 runs to 13 residues. Per germline, CDR1 LNHDA and CDR2 SQIVND (reference sequence).

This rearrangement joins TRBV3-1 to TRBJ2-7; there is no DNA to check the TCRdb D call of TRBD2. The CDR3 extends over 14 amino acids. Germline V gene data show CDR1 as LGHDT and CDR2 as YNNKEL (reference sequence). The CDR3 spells CASSRSGGAYEQYF.

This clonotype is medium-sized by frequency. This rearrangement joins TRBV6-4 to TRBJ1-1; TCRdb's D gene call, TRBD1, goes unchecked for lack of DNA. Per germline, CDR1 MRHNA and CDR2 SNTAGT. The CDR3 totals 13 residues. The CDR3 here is CASSVSLQGHAFF.

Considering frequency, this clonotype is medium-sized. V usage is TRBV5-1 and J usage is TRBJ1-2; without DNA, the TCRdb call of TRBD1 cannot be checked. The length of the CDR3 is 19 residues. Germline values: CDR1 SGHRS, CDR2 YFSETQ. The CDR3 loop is CASSLEWSGQGVRGYGYTF. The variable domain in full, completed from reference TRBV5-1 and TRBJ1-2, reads KAGVTQTPRYLIKTRGQQVTLSCSPISGHRSVSWYQQTPGQGLQFLFEYFSETQRNKGNFPGRFSGRQFSNSRSEMNVSTLELGDSALYLCASSLEWSGQGVRGYGYTFGSGTRLTVV.

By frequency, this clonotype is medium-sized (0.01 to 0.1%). The CDR3 is CASSLRGTEAFF. This chain joins TRBV7-9 and TRBJ1-1; checking the TCRdb D call of TRBD1 is not possible without DNA. Germline CDR1 SEHNR, CDR2 FQNEAQ (reference sequence). The CDR3 totals 12 residues.

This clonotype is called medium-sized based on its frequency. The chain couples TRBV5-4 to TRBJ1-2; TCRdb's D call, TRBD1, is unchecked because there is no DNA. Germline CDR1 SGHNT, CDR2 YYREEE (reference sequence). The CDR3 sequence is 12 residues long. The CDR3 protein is CASSLGDYGYTF.

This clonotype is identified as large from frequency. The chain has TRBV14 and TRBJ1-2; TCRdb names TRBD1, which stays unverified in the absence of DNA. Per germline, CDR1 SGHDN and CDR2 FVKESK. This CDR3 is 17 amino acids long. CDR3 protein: CASSQAETGVRAGGYTF.

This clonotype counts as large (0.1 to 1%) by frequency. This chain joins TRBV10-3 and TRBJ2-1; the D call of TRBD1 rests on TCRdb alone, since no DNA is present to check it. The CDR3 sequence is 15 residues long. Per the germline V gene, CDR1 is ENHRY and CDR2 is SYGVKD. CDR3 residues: CAISVRTGGNNEQFF.

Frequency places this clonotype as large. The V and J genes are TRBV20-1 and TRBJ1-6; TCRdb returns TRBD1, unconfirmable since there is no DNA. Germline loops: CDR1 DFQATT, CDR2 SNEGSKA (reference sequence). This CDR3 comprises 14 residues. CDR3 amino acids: CSATTGFRDSPLHF.

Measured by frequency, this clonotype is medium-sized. The CDR3 sequence is CASSAGTLSGNTIYF. The chain joins TRBV5-1 to TRBJ1-3. Germline CDR1 reads SGHRS; CDR2 reads YFSETQ. The CDR3 totals 15 residues.

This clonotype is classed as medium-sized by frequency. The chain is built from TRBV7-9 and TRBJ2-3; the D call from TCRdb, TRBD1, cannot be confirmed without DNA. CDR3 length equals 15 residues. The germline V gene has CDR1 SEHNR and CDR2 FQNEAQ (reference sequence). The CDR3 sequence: CASSLAGQGTDTQYF.

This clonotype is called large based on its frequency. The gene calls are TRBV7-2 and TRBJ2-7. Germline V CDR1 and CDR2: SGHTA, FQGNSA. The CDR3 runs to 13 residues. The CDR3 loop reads CASSLGTENEQYF.

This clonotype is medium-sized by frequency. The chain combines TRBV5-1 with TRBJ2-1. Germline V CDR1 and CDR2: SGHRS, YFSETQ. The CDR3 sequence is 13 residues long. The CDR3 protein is CASSLDGKDEQFF.

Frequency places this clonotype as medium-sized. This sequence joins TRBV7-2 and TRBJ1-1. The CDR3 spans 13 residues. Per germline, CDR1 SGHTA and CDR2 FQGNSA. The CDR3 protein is CASSLQPNTEAFF.

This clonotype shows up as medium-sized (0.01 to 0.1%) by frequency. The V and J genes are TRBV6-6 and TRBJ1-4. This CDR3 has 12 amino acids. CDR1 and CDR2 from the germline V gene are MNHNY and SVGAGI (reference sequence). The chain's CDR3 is CASSYGPEKLFF.

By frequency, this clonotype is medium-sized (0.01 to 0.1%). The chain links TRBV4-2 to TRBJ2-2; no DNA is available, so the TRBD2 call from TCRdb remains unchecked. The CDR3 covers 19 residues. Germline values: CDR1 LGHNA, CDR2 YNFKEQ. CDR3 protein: CASSQDSSGGTANTGELFF.

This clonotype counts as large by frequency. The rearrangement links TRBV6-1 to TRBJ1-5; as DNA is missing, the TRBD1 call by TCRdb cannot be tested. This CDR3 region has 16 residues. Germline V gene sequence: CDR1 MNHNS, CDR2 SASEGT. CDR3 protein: CASSEAARQTNQPQHF.

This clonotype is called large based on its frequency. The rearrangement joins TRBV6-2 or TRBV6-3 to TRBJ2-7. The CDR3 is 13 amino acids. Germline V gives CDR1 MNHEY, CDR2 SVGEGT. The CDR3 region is CASSNAGSYEQYF.

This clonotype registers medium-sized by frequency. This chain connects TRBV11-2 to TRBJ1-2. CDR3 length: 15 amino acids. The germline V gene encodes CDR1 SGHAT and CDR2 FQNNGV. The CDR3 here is CASSLDPQTPYGYTF.

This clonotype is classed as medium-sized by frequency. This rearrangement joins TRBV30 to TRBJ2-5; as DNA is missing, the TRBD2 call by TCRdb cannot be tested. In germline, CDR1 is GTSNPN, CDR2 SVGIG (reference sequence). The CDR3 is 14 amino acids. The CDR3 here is CAWRIAGGQETQYF.

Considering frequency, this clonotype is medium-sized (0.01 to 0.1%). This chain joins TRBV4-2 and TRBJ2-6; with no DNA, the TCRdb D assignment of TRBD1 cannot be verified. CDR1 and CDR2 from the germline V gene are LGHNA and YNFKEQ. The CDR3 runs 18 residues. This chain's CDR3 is CASSQVATAGSGANVLTF.

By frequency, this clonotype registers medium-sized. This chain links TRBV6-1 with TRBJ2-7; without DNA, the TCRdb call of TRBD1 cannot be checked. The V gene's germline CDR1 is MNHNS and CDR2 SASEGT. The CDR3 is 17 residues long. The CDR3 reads CASSGAPSDYGSYEQYF.